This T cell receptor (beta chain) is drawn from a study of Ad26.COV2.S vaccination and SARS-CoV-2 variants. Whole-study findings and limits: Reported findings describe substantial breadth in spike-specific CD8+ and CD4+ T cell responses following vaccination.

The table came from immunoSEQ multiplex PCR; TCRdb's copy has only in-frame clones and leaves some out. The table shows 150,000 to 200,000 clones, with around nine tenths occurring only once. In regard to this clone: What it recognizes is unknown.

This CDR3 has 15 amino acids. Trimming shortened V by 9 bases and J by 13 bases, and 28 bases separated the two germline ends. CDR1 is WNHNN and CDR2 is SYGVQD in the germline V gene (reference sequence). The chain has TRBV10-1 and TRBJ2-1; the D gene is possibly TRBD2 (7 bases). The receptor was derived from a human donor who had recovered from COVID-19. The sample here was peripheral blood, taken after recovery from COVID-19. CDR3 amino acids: CARLQGGSEGEFQFF. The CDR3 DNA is TGCGCCAGGTTACAGGGCGGGAGTGAGGGAGAATTTCAGTTCTTC.